This T cell receptor beta chain was obtained from a study of regulatory T cells in long-lasting Graves disease. Relying on iRepertoire HTBI primers and Arm-PCR of CDR3 regions, the team built TCR beta libraries. Using its own MiXCR run on the multiplex PCR reads, TCRdb lists one record per CDR3 protein. There are about 330,000 distinct CDR3 sequences in the sample; 16% occur only once, and 20% to 25% lies in the top ten. Points on this clonotype: The target antigen is unknown.

Study-wide results and limits: Persistent Graves' patients possessed reduced TCR diversity relative to recently diagnosed ones.

Time point indicated: newly diagnosed GD, antithyroid drugs for less than 3 months. After RNA was extracted from PBMCs, the TCR library was made from it. As collected, the peripheral blood samples measured roughly 10 milliliters each and went into EDTA tubes. These data were likewise used in another study, on T cells in Graves' hyperthyroidism and ophthalmopathy. That work contributes: First-round RT-PCR of the TCR CDR3 relied on the HTBI primer set.

This TCR derives from a woman aged 18-35 years with Graves disease. This specimen consisted of peripheral blood mononuclear cells (PBMCs), obtained at new diagnosis, from a patient treated with antithyroid drugs.

The CDR3, as DNA: TGTGCCAGCAGCCAAGGACTAGCGGGAGGGCTGAGCTCCTACGAGCAGTACTTC. Translating gives CASSQGLAGGLSSYEQYF. The chain recombines TRBV14 with TRBJ2-7, with 14 positions matching TRBD2. The CDR3 totals 18 residues. V was pared by 1 base and J by 0 bases, with 5 bases of the junction left unmatched. CDR1 and CDR2 (germline): SGHDN, FVKESK.